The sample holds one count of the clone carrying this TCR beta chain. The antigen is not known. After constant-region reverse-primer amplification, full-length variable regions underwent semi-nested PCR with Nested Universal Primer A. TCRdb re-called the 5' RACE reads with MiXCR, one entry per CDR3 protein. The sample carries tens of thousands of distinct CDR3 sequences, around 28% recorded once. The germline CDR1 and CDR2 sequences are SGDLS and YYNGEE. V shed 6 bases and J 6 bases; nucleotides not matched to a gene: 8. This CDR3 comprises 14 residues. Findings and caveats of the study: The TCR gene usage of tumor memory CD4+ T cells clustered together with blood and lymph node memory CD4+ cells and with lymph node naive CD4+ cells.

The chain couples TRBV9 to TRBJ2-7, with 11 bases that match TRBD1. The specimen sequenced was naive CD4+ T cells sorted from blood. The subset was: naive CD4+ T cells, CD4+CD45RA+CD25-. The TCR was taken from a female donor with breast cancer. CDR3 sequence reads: CASTLSGTGGEQYF. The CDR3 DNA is TGTGCCAGCACACTTTCGGGGACAGGGGGCGAGCAGTACTTC.